A selection of T cell receptor beta chains follows, all from one sample in a study of OX40 agonist ivuxolimab in advanced cancers. Libraries were prepared by immunoSEQ multiplex PCR; TCRdb keeps only in-frame clonotypes and omits some of them. Among about 64,000 clones listed, roughly 86% were seen once. This specimen consisted of CD4+ or CD8+ T cells sorted from blood, obtained in a trial of the OX40 agonist ivuxolimab. Every receptor here comes from an adult with an advanced solid tumor such as melanoma, head and neck, liver or kidney cancer. The conserved cysteine and the conserved F or W are not part of the CDR3 here.

TRBJ1-2	13	TRBV2	ASSDRPGTLYGYT
TRBJ1-1	12	TRBV19	ASSIGGLATEAF
TRBJ1-1	12	TRBV6-6	ASNRLDGSTEAF
TRBJ2-1	13	TRBV28	ASSRQGALYNEQF
TRBJ2-3	11	TRBV5-1	ASSQGQSDTQY
TRBJ2-1	13	TRBV10-1	ASSERVTTYNEQF
TRBJ2-1	14	TRBV28	ASSPLAGSSYNEQF
TRBJ2-2	12	TRBV7-8	ASSLPGRTGELF
TRBJ2-6	15	TRBV5-5	ASSLGRDHSGANVLT
TRBJ1-2	9	TRBV25-1	ASSTNYGYT
TRBJ2-3	13	TRBV6-1	ASSEVGGAADTQY
TRBJ2-5	13	TRBV19	ASSILAGGQETQY
TRBJ2-1	10	TRBV2	ASSEMGPEQF
TRBJ2-7	12	TRBV2	ASSVGNPPYEQY
TRBJ1-2	9	TRBV10-3	AISAGPGYT
TRBJ1-1	12	TRBV6-5	ASSAGVMNTEAF
TRBJ1-2	11	TRBV28	ASRIQGTLGYT
TRBJ2-7	14	TRBV6-6	ASSSASGRPSYEQY
TRBJ2-7	9	TRBV7-9	ASSLSYEQY
TRBJ2-1	11	TRBV11-2	ASSLGAGREQF
TRBJ2-7	14	TRBV27	ASSSSLAGGSYEQY
TRBJ2-2	11	TRBV18	ASSPPETGELF
TRBJ2-1	15	TRBV5-1	ASSSWTSGRTYNEQF
TRBJ1-1	13	TRBV30	AWSNDAVRLTEAF
TRBJ1-1	11	TRBV19	ATYRGINTEAF
TRBJ1-5	10	TRBV6-6	AIRANNQPQH
TRBJ2-5	12	TRBV19	ASSVRDKEETQY
TRBJ1-1	13	TRBV10-3	AISDPVPGNTEAF
TRBJ2-1	9	TRBV19	ASSFQREQF
TRBJ1-5	12	TRBV28	ASRSGSQGQPQH
TRBJ1-1	11	TRBV7-2	ASSLDAVAEAF
TRBJ2-7	13	TRBV7-2	ASSSRPDSSYEQY
TRBJ1-1	14	TRBV7-8	ASSLALGALDTEAF
TRBJ2-7	13	TRBV6-1	ASSEEDRYAYEQY
TRBJ2-1	12	TRBV2	ASSANRGGNEQF
TRBJ2-7	11	TRBV5-8	ASSLVWPATIY
TRBJ2-3	12	TRBV18	ASSPMEGTDTQY
TRBJ2-1	15	TRBV15	ATSLRPGTGGYNEQF
TRBJ2-5	13	TRBV27	ASSLLVGVGETQY
TRBJ2-6	15	TRBV7-2	ASSPDRVRSGANVLT
TRBJ2-1	13	TRBV7-9	ASSPPGGRFNEQF
TRBJ2-4	15	TRBV30	AWSASGQGASKNIQY
TRBJ1-1	12	TRBV7-8	ASSLATGSTEAF
TRBJ2-7	12	TRBV30	AWTGQGFPYEQY
TRBJ2-1	13	TRBV30	AWSEGTASYNEQF
TRBJ2-1	11	TRBV2	ASSDGGGREQF
TRBJ1-3	11	TRBV7-9	ASSLTHGNTIY
TRBJ1-6	14	TRBV5-1	ASSLEGSSYNSPLH
TRBJ1-1	12	TRBV4-2	ASSLSDTYTEAF
TRBJ2-6	13	TRBV5-1	ASSPLSTGANVLT
TRBJ1-1	11	TRBV10-3	AISNQGNTEAF
TRBJ2-1	10	TRBV28	ASMGPGREQF
TRBJ1-1	10	TRBV7-2	ASSLSGTEAF